The sequence of this T cell receptor (beta chain) was determined in a study of regulatory T cells in long-lasting Graves disease. As for time point: newly diagnosed GD, antithyroid drugs for less than 3 months. From PBMCs, RNA was extracted and then used to make the TCR library. The length of the CDR3 is 13 residues. V shed 7 bases and J shed 8 bases, with 17 bases lying between them. The germline V gene encodes CDR1 MNHEY and CDR2 SMNVEV (reference sequence). Combining iRepertoire HTBI primers with Arm-PCR of CDR3 regions, the authors built TCR beta libraries. MiXCR was run by TCRdb on the multiplex PCR reads, yielding one entry per CDR3 protein. The sample contains hundreds of thousands of distinct CDR3 sequences, 16% of which appear only once. There are many counts of this clonotype. Separately, the same data were catalogued under a study of T cells in Graves' hyperthyroidism and ophthalmopathy.

This chain connects TRBV27 to TRBJ1-1; possibly TRBD1 for D (6 bases). The input for sequencing was peripheral blood mononuclear cells (PBMCs), taken at new diagnosis, from a patient treated with antithyroid drugs. The receptor was derived from a woman in her 30s with Graves disease. The CDR3 spells CASKLQGTAEAFF. CDR3 nucleotide sequence: TGTGCCAGCAAATTACAGGGAACGGCCGAAGCTTTCTTT.